This TCR beta chain was profiled in a study of cytomegalovirus exposure and HLA in healthy donors. Study-wide results and caveats: Among TCR beta chains, those listed as cytomegalovirus-associated numbered over 150. For cytomegalovirus status, the classifier reportedly gave diagnoses with high specificity and sensitivity.

The study ran its PCR with 60 Vbeta and 13 Jbeta primers. Sequenced by immunoSEQ multiplex PCR; TCRdb stores in-frame clones only, minus some. Of approximately 98,000 clones in the sample, more than 60% are singletons; the top ten hold 9.5% to 12%. The CDR3 has 15 amino acids. Trimming cost V 3 bases and J 0 bases, with 9 bases left between them. The germline V gene has CDR1 LNHDA and CDR2 SQIVND (reference sequence). This clone turned up a few times. Its antigen remains unidentified. Healthy donors of bone marrow made up the group. This sequence joins TRBV19 and TRBJ1-5; no definite D call. This TCR was sampled from a man aged 18 to 29 in good health and CMV-seropositive. The sequenced sample consisted of PBMCs. As DNA, the CDR3 is TGTGCCAGTAGTATGACTTCTCATAGCAATCAGCCCCAGCATTTT. It codes for CASSMTSHSNQPQHF.